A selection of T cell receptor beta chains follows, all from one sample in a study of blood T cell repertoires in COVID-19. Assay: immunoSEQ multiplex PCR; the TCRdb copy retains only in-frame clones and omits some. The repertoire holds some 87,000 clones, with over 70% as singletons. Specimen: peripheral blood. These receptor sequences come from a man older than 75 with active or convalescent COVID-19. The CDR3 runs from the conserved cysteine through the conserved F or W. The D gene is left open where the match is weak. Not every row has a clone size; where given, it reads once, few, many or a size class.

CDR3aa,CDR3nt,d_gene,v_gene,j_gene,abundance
CASSVTGGSSGNTIYF,TGTGCCAGCAGTGTCACAGGGGGATCCTCTGGAAACACCATATATTTT,TRBD1,TRBV7-9,TRBJ1-3,.
CASSLSSGNTIYF,TGTGCCAGCAGCTTGAGCTCTGGAAACACCATATATTTT,.,TRBV7-9,TRBJ1-3,few
CASGSGVSTGELFF,TGCGCCAGCGGCAGCGGGGTGTCGACCGGGGAGCTGTTTTTT,TRBD2,TRBV5-1,TRBJ2-2,.
CASSLDANNYGYTF,TGCGCCAGCAGCTTGGACGCCAACAATTATGGCTACACCTTC,.,TRBV5-1,TRBJ1-2,.
CASSRSGGNEQFF,TGTGCCAGCAGCCGAAGCGGGGGCAATGAGCAGTTCTTC,TRBD2,TRBV7-7,TRBJ2-1,.
CASSLDRFSYEQYF,TGTGCCAGCAGTTTAGACAGGTTCTCCTACGAGCAGTACTTC,.,TRBV27,TRBJ2-7,.
CASSPGSAQHF,TGTGCCAGCAGTCCAGGGTCGGCCCAGCATTTT,.,TRBV2,TRBJ1-5,few
CASSPGTSLVSGNTIYF,TGTGCCAGCAGCCCGGGGACATCTCTGGTCTCTGGAAACACCATATATTTT,.,TRBV7-9,TRBJ1-3,.
CASSYRTGFQPQHF,TGTGCCAGCAGTTACCGCACAGGATTTCAGCCCCAGCATTTT,.,TRBV6-5,TRBJ1-5,.
CASREVGEGGYTF,TGCGCCAGCAGGGAAGTGGGGGAGGGTGGCTACACCTTC,.,TRBV4-3,TRBJ1-2,.
CASSRDRGKWNSPLHF,TGTGCCAGCAGCCGGGACAGGGGTAAATGGAATTCACCCCTCCACTTT,TRBD1,TRBV7-6,TRBJ1-6,.
CASSRDSTQEKLFF,TGTGCCAGCAGCAGAGACTCGACCCAGGAAAAACTGTTTTTT,.,TRBV7-2,TRBJ1-4,.
CASSYSPTGDTGELFF,TGTGCCAGCAGTTACTCACCCACAGGGGACACCGGGGAGCTGTTTTTT,TRBD1,TRBV6-6,TRBJ2-2,.
CASSTPGETQYF,TGTGCCAGTAGTACCCCAGGGGAGACCCAGTACTTC,.,TRBV19,TRBJ2-5,.
CASSGAGVLSYNSPLHF,TGTGCCAGCAGTGGGGCAGGGGTATTATCCTATAATTCACCCCTCCACTTT,.,TRBV6-1,TRBJ1-6,.
CASSQGVGGGMETQYF,TGTGCCAGCAGCCAAGGAGTGGGGGGGGGCATGGAGACCCAGTACTTC,.,TRBV3-1/TRBV3-2,TRBJ2-5,once
CASSTGQGSWSGANVLTF,TGTGCCAGCAGTACCGGACAGGGAAGTTGGTCTGGGGCCAACGTCCTGACTTTC,TRBD1,TRBV28,TRBJ2-6,few
CASSQEVRAGGLPYEQYF,TGTGCCAGCAGCCAAGAGGTGCGAGCGGGGGGGCTCCCCTACGAGCAGTACTTC,TRBD2,TRBV4-2,TRBJ2-7,.
CATTPDRGTDTQYF,TGTGCCACCACCCCGGACAGGGGTACAGATACGCAGTATTTT,TRBD1,TRBV24-1,TRBJ2-3,.
CASSQAVGLAGPGEFF,TGTGCCAGCAGCCAAGCAGTGGGACTAGCGGGGCCGGGGGAGTTCTTC,TRBD2,TRBV3-1/TRBV3-2,TRBJ2-1,.
CASSYRDGETQYF,TGTGCCAGCAGTTACAGGGACGGAGAGACCCAGTACTTC,.,TRBV7-7,TRBJ2-5,.
CASSLRGGGELFF,TGTGCCAGCAGCTTACGGGGGGGCGGGGAGCTGTTTTTT,TRBD2,TRBV11-3,TRBJ2-2,.
CASSGTGAGTQYF,TGTGCCAGTAGTGGGACAGGGGCGGGAACGCAGTATTTT,TRBD1,TRBV19,TRBJ2-3,.
CASSLAAATKETQYF,TGTGCCAGCAGTTTAGCTGCGGCCACAAAAGAGACCCAGTACTTC,.,TRBV27,TRBJ2-5,once
CASTHRGRGEKLFF,TGTGCCAGTACCCACAGGGGGCGGGGTGAAAAACTGTTTTTT,TRBD1,TRBV19,TRBJ1-4,.
CASSQDWATSGGASDTQYF,TGCGCCAGCAGCCAAGATTGGGCTACTAGCGGGGGGGCGTCGGATACGCAGTATTTT,TRBD2,TRBV4-3,TRBJ2-3,.
CASSVGAGGGWNTEAFF,TGTGCCAGCAGCGTAGGGGCAGGGGGAGGTTGGAACACTGAAGCTTTCTTT,TRBD1,TRBV9,TRBJ1-1,.
CASGYREKAEAFF,TGTGCCAGCGGATACAGGGAAAAGGCTGAAGCTTTCTTT,.,TRBV12-3/TRBV12-4,TRBJ1-1,.
CASSYDTVTYEQYF,TGTGCCAGCAGCTACGACACCGTAACCTACGAGCAGTACTTC,.,TRBV11-2,TRBJ2-7,.
CASSLAGTEETQYF,TGCGCCAGCAGCCTCGCCGGGACAGAAGAGACCCAGTACTTC,TRBD1,TRBV5-1,TRBJ2-5,once
CASSPLSGAYGYTF,TGTGCCAGCAGCCCACTGAGCGGGGCCTATGGCTACACCTTC,.,TRBV2,TRBJ1-2,few
CASSYERQGEGQPQHF,TGTGCCAGCAGTTACGAAAGACAGGGCGAGGGTCAGCCCCAGCATTTT,TRBD1,TRBV6-2/TRBV6-3,TRBJ1-5,.
CASSLQGFGEPQHF,TGTGCCAGCTCCCTCCAGGGCTTTGGGGAGCCCCAGCATTTT,.,TRBV28,TRBJ1-5,.
CASSRDRSNYGYTF,TGCGCCAGCAGCCGAGACAGGTCTAACTATGGCTACACCTTC,.,TRBV4-1,TRBJ1-2,few
CASGPTPEAFF,TGTGCCAGCGGCCCCACCCCGGAAGCTTTCTTT,.,TRBV7-9,TRBJ1-1,.
CASSPNTGGELFF,TGTGCCAGCAGCCCTAACACAGGCGGGGAGCTGTTTTTT,.,TRBV27,TRBJ2-2,.
CASSALDRGRSAYGYTF,TGTGCCAGCAGCGCACTGGACAGGGGGCGGTCGGCCTATGGCTACACCTTC,TRBD1,TRBV9,TRBJ1-2,.
CASSSPGNEQFF,TGTGCCAGCAGCTCCCCGGGAAATGAGCAGTTCTTC,.,TRBV7-2,TRBJ2-1,.
CASSLTGGFDYGYTF,TGTGCCAGCAGCCTGACAGGGGGCTTTGACTATGGCTACACCTTC,TRBD1,TRBV28,TRBJ1-2,few
CASSLSRPLAGANEQFF,TGTGCCAGCAGTTTATCGAGGCCCCTAGCGGGGGCCAATGAGCAGTTCTTC,TRBD2,TRBV27,TRBJ2-1,many
CASSLAGGENTEAFF,TGTGCCAGCAGCTTAGCAGGGGGCGAGAACACTGAAGCTTTCTTT,TRBD1,TRBV7-2,TRBJ1-1,many
CASSIAQNAAGYGYTF,TGTGCCAGTAGTATAGCCCAAAATGCTGCGGGTTATGGCTACACCTTC,.,TRBV19,TRBJ1-2,.
CASSETGNGNQPQHF,TGCGCCAGCAGTGAGACAGGGAATGGCAATCAGCCCCAGCATTTT,.,TRBV10-2,TRBJ1-5,.
CASSRRGLGTDTQYF,TGCGCCAGCAGCCGGAGGGGGCTCGGTACAGATACGCAGTATTTT,.,TRBV5-1,TRBJ2-3,.
CASSEKVAENPYNEQFF,TGTGCCAGCAGTGAGAAGGTAGCGGAGAATCCCTACAATGAGCAGTTCTTC,.,TRBV25-1,TRBJ2-1,.
CASSTQGANTEAFF,TGTGCCAGCAGCACACAGGGTGCGAACACTGAAGCTTTCTTT,.,TRBV3-1/TRBV3-2,TRBJ1-1,.
CASSPTRDTGSPLHF,TGTGCCAGCAGCCCCACCCGGGACACGGGATCACCCCTCCACTTT,.,TRBV3-1/TRBV3-2,TRBJ1-6,.